This T cell receptor beta chain was captured by sequencing in a study of T cell responses to AZD1222 COVID-19 vaccine. Points from the study as a whole: Females outnumbered males among donors, who were mostly white British; clonal diversity was possibly underestimated. Among vaccine-associated CD4 TCRs, coverage spanned spike, with dominance at 160-218 and 743-854.

As for this clone: Its antigen remains unidentified.

Germline CDR1 and CDR2: MNHEY and SMNVEV (reference sequence). The trim removed 3 bases at V and 1 base at J, leaving 4 bases unmatched. This CDR3 has 15 amino acids. Profiled with immunoSEQ multiplex PCR; TCRdb holds only in-frame clones, not every one. The sample records about 150,000 clones, approximately 89% being singletons. The rearrangement joins TRBV27 to TRBJ1-1, with 8 bases identical to TRBD1. Source: peripheral blood, taken on day 0 of AZD1222 vaccination. This TCR was sampled from an adult in good health. The CDR3, as DNA: TGTGCCAGCAGTTTCACAGGGGGTAAGAACACTGAAGCTTTCTTT. This gives the protein CASSFTGGKNTEAFF.